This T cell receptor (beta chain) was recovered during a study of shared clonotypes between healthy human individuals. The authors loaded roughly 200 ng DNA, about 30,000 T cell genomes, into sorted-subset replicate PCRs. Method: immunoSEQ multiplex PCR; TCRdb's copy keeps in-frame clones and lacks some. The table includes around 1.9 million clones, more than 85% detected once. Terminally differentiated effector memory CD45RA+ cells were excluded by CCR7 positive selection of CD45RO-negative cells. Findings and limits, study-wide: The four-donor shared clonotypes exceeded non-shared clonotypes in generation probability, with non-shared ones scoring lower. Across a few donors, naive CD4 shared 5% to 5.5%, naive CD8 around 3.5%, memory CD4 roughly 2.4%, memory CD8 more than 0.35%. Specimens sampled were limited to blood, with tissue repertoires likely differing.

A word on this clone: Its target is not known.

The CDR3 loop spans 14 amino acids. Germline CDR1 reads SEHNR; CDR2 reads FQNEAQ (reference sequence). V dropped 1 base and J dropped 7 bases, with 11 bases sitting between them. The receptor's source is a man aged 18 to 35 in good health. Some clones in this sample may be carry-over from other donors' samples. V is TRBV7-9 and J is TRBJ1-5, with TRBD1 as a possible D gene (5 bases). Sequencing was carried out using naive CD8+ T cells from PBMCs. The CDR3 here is CASSLVGPGQPQHF. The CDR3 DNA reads TGTGCCAGCAGCTTAGTGGGACCAGGGCAGCCCCAGCATTTT.